This T cell receptor beta chain was captured by sequencing in a study of blood T cells in healthy people across ages. Study-wide points: Unknown donor CMV status possibly confounded expanded clonotype changes.

There are a few counts of this clonotype. Its specificity is unknown. Then a second PCR, running about 6 to 12 cycles, was carried out with a sample-barcoded 5' primer and a J-beta primer mix. Sequencing of every sample gave 3 million or more CDR3-containing paired-end reads. TCRdb reprocessed the 5' RACE reads via MiXCR and lists one record per CDR3 protein. The sample consists of 700,000 to 800,000 distinct CDR3 sequences, about 42% of them appearing once. Germline CDR1 reads SGHDT; CDR2 reads YYEEEE. Trimming took 4 bases from V and 6 from J; bases not matched to a gene: 7. The length of the CDR3 is 14 residues.

This receptor was identified in a woman aged 55-70 years in good health. V is TRBV5-6 and J is TRBJ2-7, with 10 positions matching TRBD1. Sequencing was done on a sample of blood. CDR3 in DNA: TGTGCCAGCAGCGGGACAGGGGAGGTGGTCGAGCAGTACTTC. Translating it yields CASSGTGEVVEQYF.